These 12 T cell receptor beta chains came from one sample sequenced in a study of OX40 agonist ivuxolimab in advanced cancers. The data were produced by immunoSEQ multiplex PCR, yet TCRdb's version contains in-frame clones alone and is incomplete. Of about 62,000 clones listed, approximately 90% are singletons. Sequencing used CD4+ or CD8+ T cells sorted from blood, obtained in a trial of the OX40 agonist ivuxolimab. Source of these receptors: an adult with an advanced solid tumor such as melanoma, head and neck, liver or kidney cancer.

The gene calls are TRBV4-2 and TRBJ2-7, with unresolved D. Germline-derived CDR1 and CDR2 are LGHNA and YNFKEQ. CDR3 size: 15 residues. Deletions cut 0 bases from V and 4 bases from J, with 13 bases between. The CDR3 coding sequence is TGTGCCAGCAGCCAAGAAATAACGGAGTCATACGAGCAGTACTTC. Translated, it gives CASSQEITESYEQYF.

The chain has TRBV19 and TRBJ2-1; 7 nucleotides line up with TRBD1. Germline trimming cut 7 bases from V and 2 bases from J; bases unmatched to any gene: 8. CDR3 length: 15 residues. Germline CDR1 LNHDA, CDR2 SQIVND (reference sequence). For the CDR3, the DNA is TGTGCCAGTACCCTCACAGGGGCCCCCTACAATGAGCAGTTCTTC. Its protein product is CASTLTGAPYNEQFF.

The rearrangement links TRBV29-1 to TRBJ1-4; D perhaps matches TRBD1 (5 bases). V dropped 4 bases and J dropped 8 bases, with 17 bases sitting between them. Germline loops: CDR1 SQVTM, CDR2 ANQGSEA. The CDR3 length is 14 residues. In nucleotides, the CDR3 is TGCAGCGTTGTAGGAGGACATCTGGGCGAAAAACTGTTTTTT. Amino acid sequence: CSVVGGHLGEKLFF.

The chain combines TRBV11-3 with TRBJ2-1; 7 nucleotides match TRBD2. This CDR3 is 16 amino acids long. Per the germline V gene, CDR1 is SGHNT and CDR2 is YENEEA. Trimming cost V 0 bases and J 9 bases; bases outside gene matches: 11. CDR3 in DNA: TGTGCCAGCAGCTTAGATTTACGGGAGGATCTTCGTGAGCAGTTCTTC. Translating gives CASSLDLREDLREQFF.

This rearrangement joins TRBV6-1 to TRBJ2-1, with 9 bases fitting TRBD2. Germline V lookup: CDR1 MNHNS, CDR2 SASEGT. This CDR3 is built from 15 residues. Germline trimming cut 1 base from V and 4 bases from J; bases unmatched to any gene: 2. The CDR3, as DNA: TGTGCCAGCAGTGAAGTCCTAGCGGGATACAATGAGCAGTTCTTC. Protein sequence: CASSEVLAGYNEQFF.

The rearrangement uses TRBV28 and TRBJ2-6; D not certain. The V end lost 2 bases, the J end lost 2 bases, and 4 bases lay between the germline ends. CDR1 is MDHEN, CDR2 SYDVKM, per germline. The CDR3 length is 14 residues. The CDR3 here is CASSLGPGANVLTF. The CDR3 DNA reads TGTGCCAGCAGTTTAGGTCCTGGGGCCAACGTCCTGACTTTC. The variable domain in full, with the rest retrieved from reference TRBV28 and TRBJ2-6, is DVKVTQSSRYLVKRTGEKVFLECVQDMDHENMFWYRQDPGLGLRLIYFSYDVKMKEKGDIPEGYSVSREKKERFSLILESASTNQTSMYLCASSLGPGANVLTFGAGSRLTVL.

This clone came up a few times. CDR3 amino acids: CASILRTENLGGEAFF. CDR3 bases: TGTGCCAGCATCCTACGGACGGAGAACTTAGGAGGTGAAGCTTTCTTT. This sequence joins TRBV2 and TRBJ1-1; D unresolved. V was cut by 7 bases and J by 7 bases, with 25 bases left in between. CDR1 is SNHLY, CDR2 FYNNEI, per germline. The CDR3 contains 16 residues.

This chain's CDR3 is CASRVRSGSMDEQYF. Written as DNA, the CDR3 is TGTGCCAGCAGGGTCCGAAGCGGGAGCATGGACGAGCAGTACTTC. The chain couples TRBV2 to TRBJ2-7, with 8 bases identical to TRBD2. The V gene end was trimmed by 6 bases and the J gene end by 5 bases; junction bases not matched to a gene: 12. Per germline, CDR1 SNHLY and CDR2 FYNNEI. This CDR3 region has 15 residues.

The chain links TRBV27 to TRBJ2-7; 10 bases agree with TRBD1. Per the germline V gene, CDR1 is MNHEY and CDR2 is SMNVEV (reference sequence). V was clipped by 6 bases and J by 6 bases; unmatched bases: 5. CDR3 length equals 13 residues. The CDR3 DNA follows: TGTGCCAGCAGCGACAGGGGGCTGGGCGAGCAGTACTTC. Encoded protein: CASSDRGLGEQYF.

The rearrangement links TRBV7-9 to TRBJ1-1, with 7 bases fitting TRBD1. V lost 5 bases to trimming and J lost 13 bases; unmatched junction nucleotides: 4. The germline V gene has CDR1 SEHNR and CDR2 FQNEAQ (reference sequence). The CDR3 runs 10 residues. In DNA form, the CDR3 reads TGTGCCAGCAGCCATGACAGGGTTTTCTTT. Translating gives CASSHDRVFF.

V is TRBV4-3 and J is TRBJ2-5; D might be TRBD1 (6 bases). This CDR3 has 16 amino acids. Looked up from germline, CDR1 is LGHNA and CDR2 is YSLEER. V lost 0 bases and J lost 2, with 13 bases in between. Here the CDR3 DNA reads TGCGCCAGCAGCCAAGATCACCGGACAGCTCAAGAGACCCAGTACTTC. This gives the protein CASSQDHRTAQETQYF.

Judged by abundance, this clone is medium-sized. The V and J genes are TRBV27 and TRBJ1-5, with TRBD1 matching over 11 bases. CDR1 and CDR2 from the germline V gene are MNHEY and SMNVEV (reference sequence). V was pared by 6 bases and J by 5 bases, with 3 bases of the junction left unmatched. The CDR3 spans 14 residues. The DNA for the CDR3 is TGTGCCAGCAGAGGGACAGGGGGGTATCAGCCCCAGCATTTT. Its protein is CASRGTGGYQPQHF.